The T cell receptor (beta chain) under discussion was sequenced for a study of CD8 T cells in ankylosing spondylitis. Each TCR beta library was made by quantitative 5'-RACE that incorporated molecular barcodes. MiXCR, run by TCRdb on the 5' RACE reads, gives a single entry per CDR3 protein. The data show around 430,000 distinct CDR3 sequences, with 17% seen just once and over 0.9% held by the top ten. To note about this clonotype: Antigen: not known.

General study findings and limits: In ankylosing spondylitis patients, matched synovial fluid reportedly showed significant enrichment of disease-linked clones. CD8+ disease-linked clones were present at relatively low frequencies in blood. A TCR beta motif of 8 or 9 highly homologous variants appeared characteristic of ankylosing spondylitis blood.

CDR1 is DFQATT and CDR2 is SNEGSKA in the germline V gene (reference sequence). The CDR3 is made up of 15 amino acids. With V trimmed by 6 bases and J by 11 bases, 19 bases remained unmatched. The clonotype comes from a male donor with ankylosing spondylitis. The sequenced sample consisted of blood, either unsorted or a sorted T cell fraction (not recorded which). The genes are TRBV20-1 and TRBJ1-1, with TRBD1 matching over 9 bases. CDR3 nucleotide sequence: TGCAGTGCAGACGCCCCTTTACCGGGACAGGGTGGCGCTTTCTTT. It specifies CSADAPLPGQGGAFF.